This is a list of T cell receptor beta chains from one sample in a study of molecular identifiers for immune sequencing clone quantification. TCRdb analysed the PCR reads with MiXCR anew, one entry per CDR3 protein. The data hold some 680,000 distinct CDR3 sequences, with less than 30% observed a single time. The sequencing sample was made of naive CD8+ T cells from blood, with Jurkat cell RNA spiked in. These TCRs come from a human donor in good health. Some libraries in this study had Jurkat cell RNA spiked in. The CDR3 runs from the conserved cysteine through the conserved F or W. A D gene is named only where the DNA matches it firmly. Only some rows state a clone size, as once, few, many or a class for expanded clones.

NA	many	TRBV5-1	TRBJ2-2	TGCGCCAGCAGCTTAATAACGGGGACGGAGCTGTTTTTT	CASSLITGTELFF
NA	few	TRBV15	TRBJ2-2	TGTGCCACCAGCAGAGATCTCGTGGGGGCTCAGATCGGGGAGCTGTTTTTT	CATSRDLVGAQIGELFF
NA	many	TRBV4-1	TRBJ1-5	TGCGCCAGCAGCCCGACGATGGGCAATCAGCCCCAGCATTTT	CASSPTMGNQPQHF
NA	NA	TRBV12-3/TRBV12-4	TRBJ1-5	TGTGCCGGCAGTCCCCCGGACAATAGCAATCAGCCCCAGCGTTTT	CAGSPPDNSNQPQRF
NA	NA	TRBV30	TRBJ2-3	TGTGCCTCGAATCAGATAAGCGGAGGACTCGCGGAAGATACGCAGTATTTT	CASNQISGGLAEDTQYF
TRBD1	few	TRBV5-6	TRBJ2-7	TGTGCCAGCAGCTTCACTAGTACAGGGGACCGGGAGCAGTACTTC	CASSFTSTGDREQYF
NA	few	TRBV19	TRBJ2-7	TGTGCCAGTAGTACCGGGAGTTGGAGCGAGCAGTACTTC	CASSTGSWSEQYF
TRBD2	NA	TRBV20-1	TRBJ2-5	TGCAGTGCTAGGCCTCCTAGCGGGGGGGCAGGGGGGGTATTAGAGACCCAGTACTTC	CSARPPSGGAGGVLETQYF
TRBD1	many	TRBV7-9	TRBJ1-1	TGTGCCAGTACAGGGGAGAACACTGAAGCTTTCTTT	CASTGENTEAFF
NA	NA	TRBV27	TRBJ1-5	TGTGCCAGCAGTTTGTTAGCAGGGCGTCAGCCCCAGCATTTT	CASSLLAGRQPQHF
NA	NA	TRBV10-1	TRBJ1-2	TGCGCCAGCGCCGGAGGGGAGGCGTCCCTAACTGCTGAATATGGCTACACCTTC	CASAGGEASLTAEYGYTF
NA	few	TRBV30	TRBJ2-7	TGTGCCTGGAGTACCCAGGGGGGCGAGCAGTACTTC	CAWSTQGGEQYF
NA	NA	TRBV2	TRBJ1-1	TGTGCCAGCAATACCCAGGGCTCGAACACTGGAGCTTTCTTT	CASNTQGSNTGAFF
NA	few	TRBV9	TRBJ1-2	TGTGCCAGCAGCCCCTGGGCCCCCGGGAGTAGATTGAACTATGGCTACACCTTC	CASSPWAPGSRLNYGYTF
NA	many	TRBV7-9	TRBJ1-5	TGTGCCAGCAGCTTAGGTCAGACGAATAGCAATCAGCCCCAGCATTTT	CASSLGQTNSNQPQHF
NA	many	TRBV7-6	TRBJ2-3	TGTGCCAGCAGCTTAGTTCCGGGGCACACAGATACGCAGTATTTT	CASSLVPGHTDTQYF
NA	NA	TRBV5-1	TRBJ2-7	TGCGCCAGCAATTCGGGGCCGACCTACGAGCAGTACTTC	CASNSGPTYEQYF
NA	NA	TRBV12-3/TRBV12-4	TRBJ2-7	TGTGCCAGCAGTTTAGATGAGAGGGGCTACGAGCAGTACTTC	CASSLDERGYEQYF
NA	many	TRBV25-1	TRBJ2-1	TGTGCCAGCAGTGAATCCCTGGATGAGCAGTTCTTC	CASSESLDEQFF
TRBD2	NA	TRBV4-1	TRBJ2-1	TGCGCCAGCAGCCAAGATCTGGGGACTAGCGGGTCCTACAATGAGCAGTTCTTC	CASSQDLGTSGSYNEQFF
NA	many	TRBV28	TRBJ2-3	TGTGCCAGCAGTTCAAACTGGGGGACCGCAGATACGCAGTATTTT	CASSSNWGTADTQYF
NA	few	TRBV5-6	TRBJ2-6	TGTGCCAGCAGCTTGGACGGATCTGGGGCCCTCTCTGGGGCCAACGTCCTGACTTTC	CASSLDGSGALSGANVLTF
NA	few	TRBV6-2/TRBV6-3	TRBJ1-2	TGTGCCAGCAGTTACAACCCCTCCTCCTATGGCTACACCTTC	CASSYNPSSYGYTF
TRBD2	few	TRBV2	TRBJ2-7	TGTGCCAGCAGTGAAACTAGCGGGAGGATCCTCCACGAGCAGTACTTC	CASSETSGRILHEQYF
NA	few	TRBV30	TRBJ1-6	TGTGCCTGGAGTCGGTCCCCCCCTACAGGGAGGACACCCCTCCACTTT	CAWSRSPPTGRTPLHF
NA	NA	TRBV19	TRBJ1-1	TGTGCCAGTAGTATCGGCCCCCACAGGGTCAACACTGAAGCTTTCTTT	CASSIGPHRVNTEAFF
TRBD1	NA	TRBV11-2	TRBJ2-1	TGTGCCAGCATCCCCCTGGACAGGCGTCCGTTCTTC	CASIPLDRRPFF
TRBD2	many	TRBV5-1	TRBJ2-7	TGCGCCAGCAGCGTCTGGACTAGCGGGGGCGCGACCTCCTACGAGCAGTACTTC	CASSVWTSGGATSYEQYF
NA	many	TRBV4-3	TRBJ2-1	TGCGCCAGCAGCCAGGGCAACAATGAGCAGTTCTTC	CASSQGNNEQFF
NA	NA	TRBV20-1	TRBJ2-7	TGCAGTGCTAGAGATACGTCGACTCGCTCCTACGAGCAGTACTTC	CSARDTSTRSYEQYF
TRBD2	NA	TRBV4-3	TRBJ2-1	TGCACCAGCAGCCAACCAATCCCGGGACTAGGGAGGGGTGAGCAGTTCTTC	CTSSQPIPGLGRGEQFF
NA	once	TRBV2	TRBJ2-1	TGTGCCAGCAGTGAAGTTGGGGGGGGCCCCATAGTTTCCTACAATGAGCAGTTCTTC	CASSEVGGGPIVSYNEQFF